These 18 T cell receptor beta chains originate from one sample sequenced in a study of Ad26.COV2.S vaccination and SARS-CoV-2 variants. Treatment here: about 20 received Ad26.COV2.S at low or high dose, single or two shots; roughly 5 received placebo; per-sample allocation not given. Repertoires come from day 63 after the first vaccine or placebo injection. Here immunoSEQ multiplex PCR was the method, and the copy in TCRdb shows in-frame clones only, minus some. The data contain around 250,000 clones, around 90% of them singletons. The starting material was peripheral blood, obtained in a trial of Ad26.COV2.S vaccine versus placebo. The source of these receptors is a person between 18 and 59 years old who received the Ad26.COV2.S COVID-19 vaccine or a placebo.

V and J are TRBV9 and TRBJ1-2; D is unresolved. Trimming left V 0 bases short and J 8 bases short, with 14 bases between. The CDR3 is 14 amino acids. Looked up from germline, CDR1 is SGDLS and CDR2 is YYNGEE. CDR3 nucleotides: TGTGCCAGCAGCGTAGCTACCAGTCCTGGGGGCTACACCTTC. As protein: CASSVATSPGGYTF.

The gene calls are TRBV12-5 and TRBJ2-5, with 7 bases matching TRBD1. This CDR3 comprises 12 residues. CDR1 and CDR2 (germline): LGHNT, FRNRAP. V lost 6 bases to trimming and J lost 5 bases; unmatched junction nucleotides: 3. CDR3 residues: CASGTRGETQYF. The CDR3 coding sequence is TGTGCTAGTGGAACCAGGGGGGAGACCCAGTACTTC.

Note on this clone: This specimen includes other DNA sequences encoding the same CDR3. This chain connects TRBV30 to TRBJ2-5, with unresolved D. V was shortened by 0 bases and J by 4 bases, with 3 bases between the two germline ends. The CDR3 runs to 11 residues. CDR1 is GTSNPN, CDR2 SVGIG, per germline (reference sequence). CDR3 in DNA: TGTGCCTGGAGTGTCGGAGAGACCCAGTACTTC. Translated: CAWSVGETQYF.

The chain is built from TRBV30 and TRBJ2-5; 8 nucleotides agree with TRBD1. Germline V lookup: CDR1 GTSNPN, CDR2 SVGIG (reference sequence). The CDR3 runs 15 residues. After removal of 8 bases from V and 4 bases from J, the junction contained 15 bases not matched to a gene. CDR3 DNA sequence: TGTGCCGGAGGGGGAGAACGGACAGGGAGAGAGACCCAGTACTTC. This encodes CAGGGERTGRETQYF.

In nucleotides, the CDR3 is TGTGCCACCAGTGATTCACCAGACCGGCAAGAGACCCAGTACTTC. Protein: CATSDSPDRQETQYF. This chain uses TRBV24-1 with TRBJ2-5; D gene uncertain. CDR1 and CDR2 (germline): KGHDR, SFDVKD. Deletions cut 2 bases from V and 2 bases from J, with 11 bases between. The CDR3 totals 15 residues.

The V and J genes are TRBV9 and TRBJ1-1; perhaps TRBD1 as D (6 bases). The CDR3 runs to 15 residues. Germline CDR1 SGDLS, CDR2 YYNGEE. The V end was cut by 0 bases, the J end by 4 bases, with 13 bases between. The CDR3 nucleotides read TGTGCCAGCAGCGTAGACCCCGGCAGGGGCACTGAAGCTTTCTTT. It yields the protein CASSVDPGRGTEAFF.

The chain is built from TRBV7-6 and TRBJ1-5, with 7 bases that match TRBD1. This CDR3 region has 15 residues. J gave up 5 bases and V 1 base, and 5 bases lay outside the gene matches. In germline, CDR1 is SGHVS, CDR2 FNYEAQ. The chain's CDR3 is CASSLVQGLDQPQHF. DNA for the CDR3: TGTGCCAGCAGCTTAGTACAGGGGCTTGATCAGCCCCAGCATTTT. Based on the CDR3 plus reference TRBV7-6 and TRBJ1-5, the full variable domain is GAGVSQSPRYKVTKRGQDVALRCDPISGHVSLYWYRQALGQGPEFLTYFNYEAQQDKSGLPNDRFSAERPEGSISTLTIQRTEQRDSAMYRCASSLVQGLDQPQHFGDGTRLSIL.

V and J are TRBV5-4 and TRBJ1-1; no firm D call. Germline CDR1 SGHNT, CDR2 YYREEE (reference sequence). V lost 0 bases and J 4 bases, leaving 4 bases between the germline ends. The CDR3 contains 12 residues. CDR3 sequence: CASSLEGTEAFF. DNA of the CDR3: TGTGCCAGCAGCTTGGAGGGCACTGAAGCTTTCTTT.

This clone was counted once. V gene TRBV13 combines with J gene TRBJ2-2; no clear D gene. The CDR3 has 14 residues. Germline loops: CDR1 PRHDT, CDR2 FYEKMQ (reference sequence). V was pared by 0 bases and J by 1 base, with 3 bases between. This chain's CDR3 is CASSLGRNTGELFF. The DNA for the CDR3 is TGTGCCAGCAGCTTAGGTAGGAACACCGGGGAGCTGTTTTTT.

The count of this clone is one. The V gene is TRBV6-2 or TRBV6-3, the J gene TRBJ1-1; tentatively, D is TRBD1 (6 bases). This CDR3 contains 12 residues. Trimming took 5 bases from V and 8 from J, leaving 12 bases between them. Germline V gene sequence: CDR1 MNHEY, CDR2 SVGEGT. CDR3 sequence: CASSRQVPEAFF. The CDR3 DNA follows: TGTGCCAGCAGTCGACAGGTTCCGGAAGCTTTCTTT.

This clone showed up just once. V usage is TRBV7-8 and J usage is TRBJ2-3; D possibly corresponds to TRBD2 (6 bases). Trimming removed 2 bases at V and 0 bases at J, with 15 bases between. This CDR3 is built from 17 residues. The germline CDR1 and CDR2 sequences are SGHVS and FQNEAQ. The DNA of the CDR3 is TGTGCCAGCAGCTTACCGATTACCGGGACTAGCACAGATACGCAGTATTTT. This encodes CASSLPITGTSTDTQYF.

This clone has a handful of counts. V and J are TRBV3-1 (or the pseudogene TRBV3-2) and TRBJ1-6; possible D gene TRBD1, 5 bases. CDR3 length equals 13 residues. Trimming took 10 bases from V and 9 from J, leaving 16 bases between them. Germline-derived CDR1 and CDR2 are LGHDT and YNNKEL (reference sequence). The CDR3 DNA sequence: TGTGCCACCAACGCAGGCGGGGGTTCACCCCTCCACTTT. This translates into CATNAGGGSPLHF.

The CDR3 DNA sequence: TGTGCCAGCAGCTCATCGAACACCGGGGAGCTGTTTTTT. Translating gives CASSSSNTGELFF. The chain couples TRBV11-3 to TRBJ2-2; D gene uncertain. The germline V gene has CDR1 SGHNT and CDR2 YENEEA. CDR3 length equals 13 residues. V lost 4 bases to trimming and J lost 0 bases, with 3 bases between them. The entire variable domain, with the rest obtained from reference TRBV11-3 and TRBJ2-2, is as follows: EAGVVQSPRYKIIEKKQPVAFWCNPISGHNTLYWYLQNLGQGPELLIRYENEEAVDDSQLPKDRFSAERLKGVDSTLKIQPAELGDSAVYLCASSSSNTGELFFGEGSRLTVL.

This chain connects TRBV5-6 to TRBJ2-1; 11 nucleotides agree with TRBD2. The CDR3 covers 15 residues. CDR1 is SGHDT, CDR2 YYEEEE, per germline. Unmatched junction bases numbered 9, after V lost 5 bases and J lost 8 bases. CDR3 DNA: TGTGCCAGCAGGACCGTAGCGGGGGGGTTTCATGAGCAGTTCTTC. Encoded protein: CASRTVAGGFHEQFF. Filled out from reference TRBV5-6 and TRBJ2-1, the complete variable domain reads DAGVTQSPTHLIKTRGQQVTLRCSPKSGHDTVSWYQQALGQGPQFIFQYYEEEERQRGNFPDRFSGHQFPNYSSELNVNALLLGDSALYLCASRTVAGGFHEQFFGPGTRLTVL.

The chain links TRBV5-1 to TRBJ2-3; no clear D. The V end was cut by 6 bases, the J end by 6 bases, with 8 bases between. This CDR3 is built from 11 residues. CDR1 is SGHRS, CDR2 YFSETQ, per germline. CDR3 sequence (DNA): TGCGCCAGCATGGGGTGGGATACGCAGTATTTT. Protein sequence: CASMGWDTQYF.

This clone occurred a few times. This sequence joins TRBV7-2 and TRBJ2-7; 7 positions agree with TRBD2. Germline loops: CDR1 SGHTA, CDR2 FQGNSA. With 5 bases clipped from V and 2 bases from J, the junction kept 9 bases outside the gene matches. This CDR3 spans 15 amino acids. CDR3 nucleotides: TGTGCCAGCAGCACCACTTCTAGCGGTCCCTACGAGCAGTACTTC. Translation gives CASSTTSSGPYEQYF.

The gene calls are TRBV6-1 and TRBJ2-1, with 9 bases lining up with TRBD2. Trimming cost V 4 bases and J 0 bases; bases outside gene matches: 13. The germline gives CDR1 MNHNS, CDR2 SASEGT. The CDR3 sequence is 19 residues long. The CDR3 sequence: CASSARGLAAKTSYNEQFF. For the CDR3, the DNA is TGTGCCAGCAGTGCACGGGGACTAGCCGCCAAAACCTCCTACAATGAGCAGTTCTTC.

CDR3 sequence reads: CASSHGQGTGELFF. CDR3 DNA: TGTGCCAGCAGCCACGGTCAGGGGACCGGGGAGCTGTTTTTT. This chain links TRBV27 with TRBJ2-2, with a weak D call TRBD1 (6 bases). The CDR3 length is 14 residues. Between the trimmed V and J ends, which lost 6 bases and 5 bases, there was a span of 13 bases. Germline V CDR1 and CDR2: MNHEY, SMNVEV (reference sequence).